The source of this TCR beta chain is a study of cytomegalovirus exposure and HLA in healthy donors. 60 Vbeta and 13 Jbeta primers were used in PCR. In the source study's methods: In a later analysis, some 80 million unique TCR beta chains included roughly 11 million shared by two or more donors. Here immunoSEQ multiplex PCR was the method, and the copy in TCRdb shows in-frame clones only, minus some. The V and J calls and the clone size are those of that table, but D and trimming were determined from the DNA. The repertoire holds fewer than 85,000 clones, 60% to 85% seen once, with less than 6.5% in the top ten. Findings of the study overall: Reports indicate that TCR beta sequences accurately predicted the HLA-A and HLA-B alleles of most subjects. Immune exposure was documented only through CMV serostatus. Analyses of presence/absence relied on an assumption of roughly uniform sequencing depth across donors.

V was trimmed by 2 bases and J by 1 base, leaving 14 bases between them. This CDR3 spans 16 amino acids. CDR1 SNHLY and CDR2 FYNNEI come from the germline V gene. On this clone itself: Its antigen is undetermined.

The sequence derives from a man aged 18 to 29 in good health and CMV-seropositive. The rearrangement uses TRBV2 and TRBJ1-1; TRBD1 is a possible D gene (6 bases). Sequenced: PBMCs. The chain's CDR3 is CASSEWGRVGNTEAFF. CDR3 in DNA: TGTGCCAGCAGTGAATGGGGGCGGGTGGGGAACACTGAAGCTTTCTTT.